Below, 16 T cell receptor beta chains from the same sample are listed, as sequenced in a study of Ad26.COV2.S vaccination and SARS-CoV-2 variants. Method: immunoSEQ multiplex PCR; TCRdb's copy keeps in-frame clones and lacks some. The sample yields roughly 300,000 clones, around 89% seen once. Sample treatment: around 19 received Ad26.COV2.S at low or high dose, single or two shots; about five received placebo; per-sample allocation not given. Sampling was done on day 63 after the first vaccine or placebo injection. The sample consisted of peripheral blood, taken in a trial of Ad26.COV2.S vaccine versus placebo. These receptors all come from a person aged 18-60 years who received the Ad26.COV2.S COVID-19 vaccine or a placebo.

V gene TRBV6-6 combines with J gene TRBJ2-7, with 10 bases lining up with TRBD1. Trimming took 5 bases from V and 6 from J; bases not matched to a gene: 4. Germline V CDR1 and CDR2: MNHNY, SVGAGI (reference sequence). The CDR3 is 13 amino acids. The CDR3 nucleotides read TGTGCCAGCAGTCCCGGGACAGGGGCCGAGCAGTACTTC. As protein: CASSPGTGAEQYF.

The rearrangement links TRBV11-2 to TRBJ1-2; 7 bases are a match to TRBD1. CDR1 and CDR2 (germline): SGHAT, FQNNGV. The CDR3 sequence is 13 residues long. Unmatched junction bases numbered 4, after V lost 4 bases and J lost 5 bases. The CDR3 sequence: CASSSGTEYGYTF. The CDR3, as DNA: TGTGCCAGCAGCTCGGGGACAGAGTATGGCTACACCTTC.

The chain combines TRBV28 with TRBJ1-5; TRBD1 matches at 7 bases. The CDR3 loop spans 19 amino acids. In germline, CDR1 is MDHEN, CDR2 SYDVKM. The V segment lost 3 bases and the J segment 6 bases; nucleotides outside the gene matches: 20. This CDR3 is CASSFERRERGRGVQPQHF. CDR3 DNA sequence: TGTGCCAGCAGTTTTGAAAGAAGGGAGAGGGGGCGCGGAGTTCAGCCCCAGCATTTT.

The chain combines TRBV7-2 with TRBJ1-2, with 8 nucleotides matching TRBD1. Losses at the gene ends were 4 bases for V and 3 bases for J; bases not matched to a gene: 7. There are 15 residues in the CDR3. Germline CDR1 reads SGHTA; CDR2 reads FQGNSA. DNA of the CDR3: TGTGCCAGCAGCTGGACTTCGGGACAGGACTATGGCTACACCTTC. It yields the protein CASSWTSGQDYGYTF.

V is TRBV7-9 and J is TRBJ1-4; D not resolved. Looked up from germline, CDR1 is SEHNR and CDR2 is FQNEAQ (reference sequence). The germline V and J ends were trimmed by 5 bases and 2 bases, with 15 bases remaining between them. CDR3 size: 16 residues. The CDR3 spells CASSPGAHITNEKLFF. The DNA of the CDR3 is TGTGCCAGCAGCCCGGGCGCCCACATCACTAATGAAAAACTGTTTTTT.

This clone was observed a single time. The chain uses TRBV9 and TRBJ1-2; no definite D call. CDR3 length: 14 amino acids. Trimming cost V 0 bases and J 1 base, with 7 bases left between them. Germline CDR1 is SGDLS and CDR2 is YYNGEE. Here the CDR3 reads CASSVDADNYGYTF. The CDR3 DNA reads TGTGCCAGCAGCGTAGACGCAGATAACTATGGCTACACCTTC. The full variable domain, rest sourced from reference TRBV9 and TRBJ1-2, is DSGVTQTPKHLITATGQRVTLRCSPRSGDLSVYWYQQSLDQGLQFLIQYYNGEERAKGNILERFSAQQFPDLHSELNLSSLELGDSALYFCASSVDADNYGYTFGSGTRLTVV.

CDR3 residues: CASSQGNEQFF. DNA for the CDR3: TGCGCCAGCAGCCAAGGCAATGAGCAGTTCTTC. V and J are TRBV4-1 and TRBJ2-1; D gene unclear. Trimming shortened V by 1 base and J by 6 bases, and 1 base separated the two germline ends. Per the germline V gene, CDR1 is MGHRA and CDR2 is YSYEKL. This CDR3 region has 11 residues.

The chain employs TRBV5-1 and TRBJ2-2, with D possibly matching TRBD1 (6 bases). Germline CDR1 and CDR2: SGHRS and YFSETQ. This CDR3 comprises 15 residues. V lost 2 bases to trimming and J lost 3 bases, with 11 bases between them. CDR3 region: CASSFSTGDTGELFF. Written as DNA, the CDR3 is TGCGCCAGCAGCTTTTCGACAGGCGACACCGGGGAGCTGTTTTTT.

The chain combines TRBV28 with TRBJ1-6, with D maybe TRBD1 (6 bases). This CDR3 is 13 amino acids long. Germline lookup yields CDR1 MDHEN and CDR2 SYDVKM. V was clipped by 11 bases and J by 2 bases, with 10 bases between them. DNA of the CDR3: TGTGCCTGTCGGGACACCTATAATTCACCCCTCCACTTT. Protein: CACRDTYNSPLHF.

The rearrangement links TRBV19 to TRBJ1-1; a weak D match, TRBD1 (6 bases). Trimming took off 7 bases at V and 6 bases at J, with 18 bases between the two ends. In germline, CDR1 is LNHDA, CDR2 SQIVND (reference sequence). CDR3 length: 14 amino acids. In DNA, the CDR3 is TGTGCCAGTACAAGGGGGAGAAAACCCCCTGAAGCTTTCTTT. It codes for CASTRGRKPPEAFF.

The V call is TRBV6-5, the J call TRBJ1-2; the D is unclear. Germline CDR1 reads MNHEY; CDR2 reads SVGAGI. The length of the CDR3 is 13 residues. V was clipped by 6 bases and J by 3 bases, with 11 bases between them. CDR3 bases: TGTGCCAGCAGCAGAGACGCAGACTATGGCTACACCTTC. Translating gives CASSRDADYGYTF.

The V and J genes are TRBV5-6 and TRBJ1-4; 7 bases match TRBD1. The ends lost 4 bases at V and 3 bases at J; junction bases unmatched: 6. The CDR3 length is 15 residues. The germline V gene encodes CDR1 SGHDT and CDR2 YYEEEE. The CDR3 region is CASSETGDPNEKLFF. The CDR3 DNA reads TGTGCCAGCAGCGAAACAGGGGACCCTAATGAAAAACTGTTTTTT.

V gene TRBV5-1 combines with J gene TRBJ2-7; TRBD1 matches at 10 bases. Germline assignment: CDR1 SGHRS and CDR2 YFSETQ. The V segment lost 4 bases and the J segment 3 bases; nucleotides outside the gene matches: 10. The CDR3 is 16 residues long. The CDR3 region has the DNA TGCGCCAGCAGCATTGGACTGGGACAGGGGTACTACGAGCAGTACTTC. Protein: CASSIGLGQGYYEQYF. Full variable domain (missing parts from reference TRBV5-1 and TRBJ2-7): KAGVTQTPRYLIKTRGQQVTLSCSPISGHRSVSWYQQTPGQGLQFLFEYFSETQRNKGNFPGRFSGRQFSNSRSEMNVSTLELGDSALYLCASSIGLGQGYYEQYFGPGTRLTVT.

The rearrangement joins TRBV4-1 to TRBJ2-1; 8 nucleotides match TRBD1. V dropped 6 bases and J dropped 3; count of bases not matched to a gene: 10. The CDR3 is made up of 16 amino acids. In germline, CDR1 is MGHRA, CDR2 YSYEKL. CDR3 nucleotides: TGCGCCAGCAGTCTGAGGACAGGGTCCGGCTACAATGAGCAGTTCTTC. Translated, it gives CASSLRTGSGYNEQFF.

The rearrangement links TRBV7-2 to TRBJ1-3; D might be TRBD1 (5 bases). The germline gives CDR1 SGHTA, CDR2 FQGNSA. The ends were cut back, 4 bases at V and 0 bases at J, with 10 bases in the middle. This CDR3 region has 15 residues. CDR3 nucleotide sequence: TGTGCCAGCAGCTCTAGGGGCGGCTCTGGAAACACCATATATTTT. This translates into CASSSRGGSGNTIYF.

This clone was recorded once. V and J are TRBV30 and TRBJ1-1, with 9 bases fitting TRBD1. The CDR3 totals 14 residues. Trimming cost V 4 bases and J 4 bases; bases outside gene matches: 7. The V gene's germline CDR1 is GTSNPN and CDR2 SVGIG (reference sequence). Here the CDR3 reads CAWNDGTGITEAFF. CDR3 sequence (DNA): TGTGCCTGGAATGATGGGACAGGGATCACTGAAGCTTTCTTT.